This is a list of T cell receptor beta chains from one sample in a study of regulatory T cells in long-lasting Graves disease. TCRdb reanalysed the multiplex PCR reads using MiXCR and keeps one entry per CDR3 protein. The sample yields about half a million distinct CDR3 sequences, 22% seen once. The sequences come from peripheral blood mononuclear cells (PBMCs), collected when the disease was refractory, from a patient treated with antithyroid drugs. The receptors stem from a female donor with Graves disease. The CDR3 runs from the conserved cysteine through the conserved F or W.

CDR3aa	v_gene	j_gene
CSAKKREHSYEQYF	TRBV20-1	TRBJ2-7
CASSIGRLYEQYF	TRBV19	TRBJ2-7
CASSLRVGTDTQYF	TRBV28	TRBJ2-3
CASARALENIQYF	TRBV11-2	TRBJ2-4
CATSPGANTEAFF	TRBV24-1	TRBJ1-1
CASSQPLAGFADTQYF	TRBV6-4	TRBJ2-3
CASSSRTVYSGANVLTF	TRBV7-9	TRBJ2-6
CASSQDRWTGGGYTF	TRBV14	TRBJ1-2
CASSPERRDVEQYF	TRBV7-9	TRBJ2-7
CASTEGHRGHGYTF	TRBV19	TRBJ1-2
CSVAVTGEGSPLHF	TRBV29-1	TRBJ1-6
CASSYSLRQEAFF	TRBV6-2/TRBV6-3	TRBJ1-1
CASSGGGEETQYF	TRBV11-2	TRBJ2-5
CASSSQGASNEQYF	TRBV6-5	TRBJ2-7
CASRRRTMNTEAFF	TRBV5-6	TRBJ1-1
CAISESDPGWEQYF	TRBV10-3	TRBJ2-7
CASIPSGGAFNEQFF	TRBV28	TRBJ2-1
CASSQAGTSGGSTDTQYF	TRBV4-1	TRBJ2-3
CASSPLPAGVYEQYF	TRBV27	TRBJ2-7
CASSLTGAEGYTF	TRBV7-6	TRBJ1-2